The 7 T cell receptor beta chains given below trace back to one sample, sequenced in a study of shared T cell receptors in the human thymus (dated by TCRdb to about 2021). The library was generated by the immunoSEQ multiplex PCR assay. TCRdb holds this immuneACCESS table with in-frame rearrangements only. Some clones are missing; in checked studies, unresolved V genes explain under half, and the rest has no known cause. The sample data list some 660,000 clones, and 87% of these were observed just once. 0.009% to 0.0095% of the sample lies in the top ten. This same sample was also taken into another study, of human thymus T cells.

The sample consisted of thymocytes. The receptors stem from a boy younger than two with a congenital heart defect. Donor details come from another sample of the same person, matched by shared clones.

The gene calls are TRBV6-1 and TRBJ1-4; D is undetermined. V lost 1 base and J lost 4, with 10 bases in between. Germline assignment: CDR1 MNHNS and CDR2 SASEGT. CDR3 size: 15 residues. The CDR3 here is CASSEGGLNNEKLFF. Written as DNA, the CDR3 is TGTGCCAGCAGTGAAGGAGGTCTGAATAATGAAAAACTGTTTTTT.

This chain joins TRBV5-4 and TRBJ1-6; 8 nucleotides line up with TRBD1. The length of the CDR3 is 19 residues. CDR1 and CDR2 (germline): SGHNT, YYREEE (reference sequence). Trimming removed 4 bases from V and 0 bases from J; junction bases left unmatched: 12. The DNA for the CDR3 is TGTGCCAGCAGCCCCGGGACAGGACCTTGGAGCTCCTATAATTCACCCCTCCACTTT. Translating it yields CASSPGTGPWSSYNSPLHF.

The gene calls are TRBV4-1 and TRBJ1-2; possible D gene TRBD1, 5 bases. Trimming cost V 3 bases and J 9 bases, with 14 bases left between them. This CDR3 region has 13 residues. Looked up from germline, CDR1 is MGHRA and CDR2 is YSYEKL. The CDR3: CASSQEGRASYTF. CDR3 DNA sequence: TGCGCCAGCAGCCAGGAGGGCAGGGCAAGCTACACCTTC.

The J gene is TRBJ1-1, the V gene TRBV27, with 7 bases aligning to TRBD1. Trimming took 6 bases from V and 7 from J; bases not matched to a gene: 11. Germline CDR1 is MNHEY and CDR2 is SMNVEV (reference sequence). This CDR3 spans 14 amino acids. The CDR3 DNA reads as TGTGCCAGCAGCCCGAACGGACAGGTTGGTGAAGCTTTCTTT. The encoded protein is CASSPNGQVGEAFF.

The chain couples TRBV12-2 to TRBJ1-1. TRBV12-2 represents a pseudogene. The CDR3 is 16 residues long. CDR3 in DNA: TGTGCAAGTCGCCGTTCCTCCGGCGGGAAGAACACTGAAGCTTTCTTT. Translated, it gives CASRRSSGGKNTEAFF.

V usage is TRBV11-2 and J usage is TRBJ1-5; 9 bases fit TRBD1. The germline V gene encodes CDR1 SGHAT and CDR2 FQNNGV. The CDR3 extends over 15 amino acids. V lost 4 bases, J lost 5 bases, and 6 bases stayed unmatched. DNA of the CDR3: TGTGCCAGCAGCTCGCGTGACAGGGGGGATCAGCCCCAGCATTTT. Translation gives CASSSRDRGDQPQHF.

The DNA of the CDR3 is TGTGCTAGTGCCCTAGAAGGGGGCGTCACTGAAGCTTTCTTT. Its protein is CASALEGGVTEAFF. The chain couples TRBV12-5 to TRBJ1-1; 7 bases match TRBD1. V was clipped by 7 bases and J by 4 bases; unmatched bases: 9. Germline loops: CDR1 LGHNT, CDR2 FRNRAP. This CDR3 region has 14 residues. Using reference TRBV12-5 and TRBJ1-1 for the parts outside the CDR3, the full variable domain is DARVTQTPRHKVTEMGQEVTMRCQPILGHNTVFWYRQTMMQGLELLAYFRNRAPLDDSGMPKDRFSAEMPDATLATLKIQPSEPRDSAVYFCASALEGGVTEAFFGQGTRLTVV.